These 27 T cell receptor beta chains were sequenced from one sample in a study of T cell responses to AZD1222 COVID-19 vaccine. Produced via immunoSEQ multiplex PCR; TCRdb's table is partial and in-frame only. The sample has 150,000 to 200,000 clones; around 93% are singletons. Sequences were derived from peripheral blood, sampled on day 0 of AZD1222 vaccination. The receptors were gathered from an adult in good health.

The DNA for the CDR3 is TGTGCCTCCTCGGGAATTCAGGGCCACGAGCAGTACTTC. Amino acid sequence: CASSGIQGHEQYF. The chain has TRBV2 and TRBJ2-7; the D gene could be TRBD1 or TRBD2 (5 bases each). The CDR3 sequence is 13 residues long. CDR1 and CDR2 (germline): SNHLY, FYNNEI. V was trimmed by 11 bases and J by 5 bases, leaving 19 bases between them.

The chain is built from TRBV7-9 and TRBJ1-6; weak D call: TRBD1 (5 bases). With 6 bases removed from V and 5 bases from J, the gap between germline ends came to 14 bases. Per the germline V gene, CDR1 is SEHNR and CDR2 is FQNEAQ (reference sequence). The CDR3 extends over 15 amino acids. The CDR3 sequence is CASSDPGLNNSPLHF. The CDR3 nucleotides are TGTGCCAGCAGTGATCCGGGACTGAATAATTCACCCCTCCACTTT.

The V gene is TRBV12-5, the J gene TRBJ1-2; possible D gene TRBD1, 5 bases. Trimming took 11 bases from V and 1 from J, leaving 17 bases between them. Germline V CDR1 and CDR2: LGHNT, FRNRAP. The CDR3 spans 14 residues. CDR3 sequence (DNA): TGTGCTCCCGCCGGGGGGGTTCTTAACTATGGCTACACCTTC. Encoded protein: CAPAGGVLNYGYTF.

The chain joins TRBV6-4 to TRBJ2-2, with 9 bases aligning to TRBD2. Trimming took 5 bases from V and 5 from J; bases not matched to a gene: 0. Looked up from germline, CDR1 is MRHNA and CDR2 is SNTAGT. This CDR3 comprises 13 residues. The CDR3 region has the DNA TGTGCCAGCAGTACTAGCGGGACCGGGGAGCTGTTTTTT. Its translation: CASSTSGTGELFF.

The chain carries TRBV6-1 and TRBJ1-1, with TRBD1 matching 8 bases. V shed 2 bases, J shed 6 bases, and the junction held 8 bases outside the gene matches. This CDR3 contains 15 residues. Germline CDR1 reads MNHNS; CDR2 reads SASEGT. The CDR3 region is CASSEQGALNAEAFF. CDR3 DNA: TGTGCCAGCAGTGAACAGGGGGCGCTCAACGCTGAAGCTTTCTTT.

V is TRBV4-3 and J is TRBJ2-7; TRBD2 agrees at 7 bases. The CDR3 loop spans 16 amino acids. The ends lost 2 bases at V and 0 bases at J; junction bases unmatched: 7. Germline V gene lookup returns CDR1 LGHNA and CDR2 YSLEER. The CDR3 here is CASSQSREGSSYEQYF. CDR3 nucleotides: TGCGCCAGCAGCCAATCTAGGGAGGGATCCTCCTACGAGCAGTACTTC.

The V gene is TRBV5-4, the J gene TRBJ1-3; D ambiguous. Per germline, CDR1 SGHNT and CDR2 YYREEE (reference sequence). Trimming left V 2 bases short and J 9 bases short, with 6 bases between. This CDR3 is built from 11 residues. The CDR3 here is CASSLGGTIYF. In nucleotides, the CDR3 is TGTGCCAGCAGCTTAGGTGGCACCATATATTTT.

The chain uses TRBV19 and TRBJ2-7; tentatively, D is TRBD2 (5 bases). Germline V gives CDR1 LNHDA, CDR2 SQIVND (reference sequence). V lost 2 bases, J lost 1 base, and 15 bases lay in between. CDR3 length: 16 residues. CDR3 loop: CASSIMASSNSYEQYF. Written as DNA, the CDR3 is TGTGCCAGTAGTATAATGGCTAGCTCTAATTCCTACGAGCAGTACTTC.

The chain has TRBV2 and TRBJ2-1, with 8 bases matching TRBD1. After removal of 8 bases from V and 13 bases from J, the junction contained 10 bases not matched to a gene. CDR1 and CDR2 (germline): SNHLY, FYNNEI. CDR3 length: 12 amino acids. As DNA, the CDR3 is TGTGCCAGCGTCTTGAGCAGGGGGCTTCAGTTCTTC. Translation gives CASVLSRGLQFF.

V is TRBV24-1 and J is TRBJ2-3; D possibly matches TRBD1 or TRBD2 (5 bases each). Between the trimmed V and J ends, which lost 6 bases and 0 bases, there was a span of 12 bases. Germline CDR1 and CDR2: KGHDR and SFDVKD. CDR3 size: 15 residues. The CDR3, as DNA: TGTGCCACCAGTAGAGGGCAGGGAAGCACAGATACGCAGTATTTT. It translates to CATSRGQGSTDTQYF.

The chain links TRBV18 to TRBJ1-2; tentatively, D is TRBD1 (6 bases). Per the germline V gene, CDR1 is KGHSH and CDR2 is LQKENI. This CDR3 has 12 residues. Trimming removed 2 bases at V and 6 bases at J, with 7 bases between. The CDR3 is CASSPTGHGYTF. DNA of the CDR3: TGTGCCAGCTCACCAACAGGGCATGGCTACACCTTC.

Regarding this clone: This specimen includes other DNA sequences encoding the same CDR3. The chain links TRBV5-4 to TRBJ2-7; no firm D call. Trimming cost V 3 bases and J 6 bases, with 10 bases left between them. The length of the CDR3 is 12 residues. Germline V lookup: CDR1 SGHNT, CDR2 YYREEE (reference sequence). The CDR3: CASSSWNAEQYF. The CDR3 DNA reads TGTGCCAGCAGCTCCTGGAATGCCGAGCAGTACTTC.

The J gene is TRBJ2-1, the V gene TRBV10-3, with 15 bases that match TRBD2. V lost 10 bases, J lost 9 bases, and 10 bases stayed unmatched. Germline CDR1 is ENHRY and CDR2 is SYGVKD. The CDR3 runs 15 residues. The CDR3 DNA reads as TGTGCCACCCAAGGACTAGCGGGAGGGCCTAGTGAGCAGTTCTTC. Its translation is CATQGLAGGPSEQFF.

This clone appeared a few times. The chain is built from TRBV18 and TRBJ2-1; 10 nucleotides agree with TRBD1. Germline CDR1 KGHSH, CDR2 LQKENI. CDR3 length: 14 residues. The J segment lost 8 bases and the V segment lost 1 base, leaving 2 bases of the junction unmatched. The CDR3 nucleotides read TGTGCCAGCTCACCACTGACAGGGGGCTATGAGCAGTTCTTC. Translated, it gives CASSPLTGGYEQFF.

The genes are TRBV7-6 and TRBJ2-1, with 7 positions matching TRBD2. V gave up 1 base and J gave up 7 bases; unmatched junction bases: 7. The CDR3 has 15 residues. Germline V gene data show CDR1 as SGHVS and CDR2 as FNYEAQ. CDR3 in DNA: TGTGCCAGCAGCTTAGTGCGGGAGAATTTGAATGAGCAGTTCTTC. It specifies CASSLVRENLNEQFF.

The V call is TRBV5-5, the J call TRBJ1-1, with TRBD1 identical over 8 bases. Per the germline V gene, CDR1 is SGHKS and CDR2 is YYEKEE (reference sequence). The CDR3 runs 16 residues. V gave up 1 base and J gave up 0 bases; unmatched junction bases: 5. Written as DNA, the CDR3 is TGTGCCAGCAGCTTGTGGGGGACAGGTTTGAACACTGAAGCTTTCTTT. Translating it yields CASSLWGTGLNTEAFF.

This clone was detected only once. The chain links TRBV11-3 to TRBJ2-7, with 9 bases fitting TRBD1. This CDR3 has 16 residues. Germline V gene data show CDR1 as SGHNT and CDR2 as YENEEA. J gave up 2 bases and V 4 bases, and 9 bases lay outside the gene matches. The DNA of the CDR3 is TGTGCCAGCAGCTCCCTGGGGGGGACAGGGCCCTACGAGCAGTACTTC. Its translation is CASSSLGGTGPYEQYF. The entire variable domain, with the rest obtained from reference TRBV11-3 and TRBJ2-7, is as follows: EAGVVQSPRYKIIEKKQPVAFWCNPISGHNTLYWYLQNLGQGPELLIRYENEEAVDDSQLPKDRFSAERLKGVDSTLKIQPAELGDSAVYLCASSSLGGTGPYEQYFGPGTRLTVT.

The J gene is TRBJ2-2, the V gene TRBV18; 9 bases align to TRBD1. J was trimmed by 7 bases and V by 3 bases; bases with no gene match: 6. The CDR3 has 15 residues. CDR1 KGHSH and CDR2 LQKENI come from the germline V gene. Here the CDR3 DNA reads TGTGCCAGCTCACCCGGGACAGGGAAAGTCGGGGAGCTGTTTTTT. This translates into CASSPGTGKVGELFF.

This chain connects TRBV3-1 (or the pseudogene TRBV3-2) to TRBJ2-7; perhaps TRBD2 as D (6 bases). Germline CDR1 reads LGHDT; CDR2 reads YNNKEL (reference sequence). The CDR3 covers 15 residues. The V gene lost 0 bases and the J gene lost 3 bases, with 12 bases spanning the gap. CDR3 DNA sequence: TGTGCCAGCAGCCAAGAACCGGGAGTGTACTACGAGCAGTACTTC. Encoded protein: CASSQEPGVYYEQYF.

The gene calls are TRBV19 and TRBJ1-2; the D is unclear. The V and J ends lost 11 bases and 5 bases respectively, with 12 bases between them. Looked up from germline, CDR1 is LNHDA and CDR2 is SQIVND (reference sequence). The CDR3 has 11 residues. The CDR3 region has the DNA TGTGCCTCTGACGGGCAATATGGCTACACCTTC. This gives the protein CASDGQYGYTF. Full variable domain (remainder filled in from reference TRBV19 and TRBJ1-2): DGGITQSPKYLFRKEGQNVTLSCEQNLNHDAMYWYRQDPGQGLRLIYYSQIVNDFQKGDIAEGYSVSREKKESFPLTVTSAQKNPTAFYLCASDGQYGYTFGSGTRLTVV.

The V gene is TRBV10-3, the J gene TRBJ1-2, with 7 positions matching TRBD1. V shed 4 bases and J 3 bases; nucleotides not matched to a gene: 2. The CDR3 length is 13 residues. Per the germline V gene, CDR1 is ENHRY and CDR2 is SYGVKD. The CDR3 loop reads CAISGTGDYGYTF. Here the CDR3 DNA reads TGTGCCATCAGTGGAACAGGGGACTATGGCTACACCTTC.

The genes are TRBV3-1 (or the pseudogene TRBV3-2) and TRBJ1-4; 9 nucleotides agree with TRBD1. Germline V gene sequence: CDR1 LGHDT, CDR2 YNNKEL (reference sequence). The CDR3 contains 18 residues. Trimming removed 2 bases from V and 1 base from J; junction bases left unmatched: 8. This CDR3 reads CASSQHRGRRETNEKLFF. CDR3 nucleotide sequence: TGTGCCAGCAGCCAACACAGGGGGCGCAGAGAAACTAATGAAAAACTGTTTTTT.

This clone was seen once. The V gene is TRBV3-1 (or the pseudogene TRBV3-2), the J gene TRBJ2-1, with D maybe TRBD1 (6 bases). This CDR3 comprises 15 residues. The germline CDR1 and CDR2 sequences are LGHDT and YNNKEL (reference sequence). V lost 4 bases, J lost 7 bases, and 17 bases lay in between. CDR3 sequence reads: CASSLEGWGRNEQFF. The CDR3, as DNA: TGTGCCAGCAGCCTGGAAGGGTGGGGGCGGAATGAGCAGTTCTTC.

The genes are TRBV7-8 and TRBJ2-7, with D unclear. This CDR3 contains 16 residues. Germline CDR1 and CDR2: SGHVS and FQNEAQ. V gave up 1 base and J gave up 0 bases, with 13 bases separating them. In nucleotides, the CDR3 is TGTGCCAGCAGCTTAGTTTCCATCAGGAGCTCCTACGAGCAGTACTTC. Encoded protein: CASSLVSIRSSYEQYF.

This sequence joins TRBV21-1 and TRBJ1-5; the DNA was not used to check the table's D call, TRBD1. TRBV21-1 is noted as a pseudogene. CDR3 length: 14 residues. Here the CDR3 reads CASSGRQGDQPQHF. CDR3 sequence (DNA): TGTGCCAGCAGCGGGCGACAGGGGGATCAGCCCCAGCATTTT.

The chain uses TRBV7-9 and TRBJ2-3, with TRBD1 identical over 9 bases. Germline V gene data show CDR1 as SEHNR and CDR2 as FQNEAQ (reference sequence). There are 15 residues in the CDR3. The junction had 5 bases not matched to a gene; V was cut back by 4 bases and J by 3 bases. The CDR3 DNA reads TGTGCCAGCAGCTCTGGGACAGGGAGTACAGATACGCAGTATTTT. It translates to CASSSGTGSTDTQYF. Full variable domain (missing parts from reference TRBV7-9 and TRBJ2-3): DTGVSQNPRHKITKRGQNVTFRCDPISEHNRLYWYRQTLGQGPEFLTYFQNEAQLEKSRLLSDRFSAERPKGSFSTLEIQRTEQGDSAMYLCASSSGTGSTDTQYFGPGTRLTVL.

The rearrangement links TRBV11-3 to TRBJ2-1; 8 nucleotides agree with TRBD2. Germline lookup yields CDR1 SGHNT and CDR2 YENEEA. J gave up 3 bases and V 0 bases, and 4 bases lay outside the gene matches. The CDR3 is 16 residues long. The CDR3 is CASSLDRGGYYNEQFF. For the CDR3, the DNA is TGTGCCAGCAGCTTAGATCGGGGGGGCTACTACAATGAGCAGTTCTTC.